The clone carrying this T cell receptor beta chain was picked up one time. The data stem from a study of cytomegalovirus exposure and HLA in healthy donors. Looking at the study overall: Of the donors genotyped, about 390 in all, 75% to 85% fell in the Caucasian-associated ancestry cluster.

It was healthy bone marrow donors who served as donors. Germline V CDR1 and CDR2: MNHEY, SVGAGI. The CDR3 loop spans 15 amino acids. Trimming left V 2 bases short and J 4 bases short, with 14 bases between. The PCR ran on 60 Vbeta and 13 Jbeta primers. Assay: immunoSEQ multiplex PCR; the TCRdb copy retains only in-frame clones and omits some. Of approximately 150,000 clones detected, around 74% appear once; the ten largest clones hold approximately 2.3%. The genes are TRBV6-5 and TRBJ2-5; tentative D call: TRBD1 (7 bases). The sequence derives from a female donor in good health and CMV-seronegative. Sample: PBMCs. The CDR3 sequence is CASSYEGGGLETQYF. CDR3 nucleotide sequence: TGTGCCAGCAGTTACGAAGGAGGGGGCCTAGAGACCCAGTACTTC.